This T cell receptor (beta chain) was recorded in a study of cytomegalovirus exposure and HLA in healthy donors (dated by TCRdb to about 2017). Describing the broader study: An earlier analysis of more than 550 of the donors reported about 300 Gb of sequence data and about 120 million unique TCR beta sequences obtained from approximately 180 million T cells. An early release covering roughly 640 HLA-typed donors comprised about 300 gigabases of sequencing data and around 80 million unique TCR sequences. Of the 300 to 450 genotyped donors, approximately 81% were placed in the genetic ancestry cluster associated with self-reported Caucasian donors. The study was designed to test whether signatures of past pathogen exposure could be identified by cataloging public T cell receptors. The T cell repertoires of 700 or so subjects were profiled by immunosequencing and related to cytomegalovirus serostatus. Along with the roughly 700-subject first cohort, a separate validation cohort of some 130 different subjects was used. To predict cytomegalovirus infection status, the study combined high-throughput TCR immunosequencing, statistical association of individual TCRs with disease status, and machine learning. In a later analysis, previously published TCR beta repertoires from fewer than 750 donors were re-analyzed and high-resolution HLA genotyping was added so that TCR occurrence patterns could be studied. In the later analysis, no new phenotypic data were used to find candidate immune exposures; instead, reliance was placed on TCR beta sequences and their occurrence across donors. To decide whether each TCR beta V gene segment behaved as functional or pseudogenic, an earlier analysis of some 600 of the donors relied on high-throughput TCR beta sequencing. Alongside the repertoire data, information on donor age, sex, ethnicity and CMV serostatus was compiled. A later genetic analysis took genome-wide SNP genotypes for about 60% of the roughly 670 donors and used that subset as a discovery cohort. All discovery cohort repertoires had been generated using a single sequencing platform. Class I and class II HLA loci were covered by the typing at four-digit resolution. The number of typed donors differed by locus: roughly 620-630 for A, B, C, DRB1 and DQB1; 522 for DQA1; fewer than 610 for DPA1; and roughly 450 for DPB1. Roughly 5 DR-DQ haplotypes were handled as single units for association and clustering, since linkage in the cohort was strong. Among a few hundred genotyped donors of the cohort, an average of around 240,000 unique TCR beta nucleotide sequences were sequenced per donor, roughly 18% of them non-productive. Beyond this particular receptor, the publication reports: A later analysis found that TCR association rates varied across HLA loci, with DRB1 alleles showing the most associated TCRs and HLA-C alleles the fewest. Assigning TCR associations to individual alleles was difficult when HLA alleles, especially DR and DQ, strongly co-occurred. A later genetic analysis associated a missense DCLRE1C variant with V-gene and J-gene trimming of TCR beta chains, and an independent cohort replicated the association. An earlier analysis of approximately 590 of the donors showed that most TCR beta V segments appeared in productive rearrangements either about 87% or about 30% of the time, which broadly matched IMGT annotations. A later genetic analysis reported fewer N-insertions in productive TCRs among donors in an Asian-associated ancestry cluster than the roughly 690-donor mean. Cytomegalovirus status was reported to be diagnosed by the classifier with high specificity and sensitivity in both the original and validation cohorts. Specific HLA alleles were associated with roughly 17,000 TCR beta sequences at a false discovery rate of 0.05 in a later analysis. Linkage disequilibrium might explain the correlated functional status among segregating V segments, but an unknown experimental factor could not be excluded. Immune exposure information for the cohort was limited to CMV serostatus. Some IMGT-functional V segments, including TRBV6-2 and TRBV6-3, could not be distinguished by the 87-base-pair reads and were therefore excluded. In this cohort, only TCR beta chains were sequenced, and detectable features were limited by the absence of alpha or paired-chain data. According to a later analysis, parvovirus B19, influenza, CMV and Epstein-Barr virus appeared linked to several top co-occurrence clusters. The authors suggested that the approach could potentially be generalized to other disease states and immunological phenotypes. In a later analysis, most CMV-associated TCR beta chains were found to appear HLA-restricted, with HLA associations seemingly driven largely by CMV exposure. The presence/absence analyses assumed that sequencing depth was roughly uniform across donors, and that assumption may not be true. In vitro tests confirmed that a few of the cytomegalovirus-associated TCR beta chains recognize cytomegalovirus antigens. HLA typing was unavailable for some donors at each locus, so association tests used only the typed subset. A cluster of highly shared sequence variants was judged likely to be a technical artifact of the sequencing pipeline. Most TCR sequences were observed very rarely across donors, whereas some public TCRs were present in many individuals. A later analysis found that HLA-associated TCR beta chains were more clonally expanded and had lower generation probabilities than equally common non-associated chains. A further reported finding was that TCR beta sequences accurately predicted the HLA-A and HLA-B alleles for most subjects in the first cohort. The study listed 164 TCR beta chains as associated with cytomegalovirus. Because counts were too low, about 18 rarely observed V segments, including chromosome 9 orphons, were excluded from the earlier analysis of several hundred of the donors.

Library method: the immunoSEQ multiplex PCR assay. For the multiplex PCR, a mixture combining 60 forward primers for TCR Vbeta segments and 13 reverse primers for TCR Jbeta segments was used. The CDR3 region of rearranged TCR beta genes was amplified from genomic DNA by a multiplex PCR assay. The Illumina HiSeq System was used to sequence the amplified TCR beta libraries as 87-base-pair reads. On the authors' methods: A later analysis tallied about 77 million unique TCR beta chains across the approximately 670 repertoires, and about 12 million of those chains were shared by two or more donors. Raw reads were error-corrected and collapsed into unique sequences by a nearest-neighbor algorithm in which closely related sequences were merged to remove PCR and sequencing errors. Alignment of CDR3 sequences to IMGT reference sequences was used to assign V, D and J gene segments. Each retained sequence needed at least a six-nucleotide match to both a V gene segment and a J gene segment. A rearrangement was called productive if the CDR3 had no stop codons and remained in frame with V and J, and every other rearrangement was called non-productive. CDR3 was defined according to IMGT convention as the region running from the second conserved V-encoded cysteine to the conserved J-encoded phenylalanine. The earlier analysis of 550 to 650 of the donors excluded any sequence lacking an unambiguous match to a single V gene segment. In an earlier analysis of approximately 560 of the donors, a V segment was called functional when productive rearrangements were above 56.7%, and segregating when the standard deviation between donors exceeded 5%. A statistical classification framework was built to diagnose cytomegalovirus status from the catalog of TCR beta chain sequences. In a later analysis, TCR nucleotide sequences were compared against IMGT/GENE-DB human TR gene sequences so that V and J genes could be assigned. The TCRdist pipeline was used in a later analysis to assign CDR3 sequences and most-parsimonious VDJ recombination scenarios. A later analysis defined each TCR beta chain by its CDR3 amino acid sequence plus V-gene family, and excluded reads lacking a unique V-gene family. In a later analysis, 550 to 650 highly shared, low-generation-probability nucleotide sequences were removed to address suspected cross-contamination and a sequencing artifact. In a later analysis, a clonal expansion index was calculated for each public chain from normalized within-repertoire ranks of inferred template counts. A later analysis computed generation probabilities with a VDJ recombination model fitted to out-of-frame rearrangements, and checked the results against IGoR. A later analysis scored TCR-TCR, TCR-HLA and TCR-CMV co-occurrence with hypergeometric tests, applying a repertoire-size bias correction to TCR pairs. In a later analysis, false discovery rates were estimated by permuting HLA or CMV assignments 20 times. A later analysis grouped co-occurring TCRs with DBSCAN, adding TCRdist sequence similarity when clustering within HLA-allele-positive subsets. Repertoires with fewer than 30,000 or more than 120,000 public chains were left out of co-occurrence clustering, as were a handful of repertoires with anomalous nucleotide sharing. TCRdb mirrors the immuneACCESS table, restricted to in-frame sequences. Some clones are absent from its copies; in checked studies, under half trace to an unresolved V gene, and the reason for the others is unknown. That table is the source of V, J and clone size, and D and trimming were worked out from the DNA. The record for this sample contains some 70,000 clones. The ten largest account for less than 6% of the sample.

Turning to this clone: Its antigen has not been determined.

V is cut back by 5 bases and J by 1 base, with 11 bases in the junction unmatched. Its CDR3 holds 17 amino acids, cysteine through phenylalanine. The read is trimmed to its CDR3 DNA, 51 bases read in frame from base 1. Taken from the germline V gene, the CDR1 and CDR2 loops are SGDLS and YYNGEE. The cohort comprised several hundred healthy bone marrow donors. At the time of sampling, all cohort members were nominally healthy, though unrecorded immune exposures were likely present. The donor was CMV seronegative and was included in the group of a few hundred seronegative cohort members. A peripheral blood sample was collected from each donor, and TCR beta sequencing was performed on peripheral blood mononuclear cells. The Qiagen DNeasy Blood Extraction Kit was used to extract genomic DNA from the blood cell samples.

The chain is made from TRBV9 and TRBJ1-2; 10 of the junction bases match TRBD1. Sequencing was carried out using PBMCs. This sequence originates from a man aged 40-55 years in good health and CMV-seronegative. CDR3 sequence: CASRPGQGFYLNYGYTF. The nucleotides read TGTGCCAGCAGGCCGGGACAGGGGTTTTATCTTAACTATGGCTACACCTTC.